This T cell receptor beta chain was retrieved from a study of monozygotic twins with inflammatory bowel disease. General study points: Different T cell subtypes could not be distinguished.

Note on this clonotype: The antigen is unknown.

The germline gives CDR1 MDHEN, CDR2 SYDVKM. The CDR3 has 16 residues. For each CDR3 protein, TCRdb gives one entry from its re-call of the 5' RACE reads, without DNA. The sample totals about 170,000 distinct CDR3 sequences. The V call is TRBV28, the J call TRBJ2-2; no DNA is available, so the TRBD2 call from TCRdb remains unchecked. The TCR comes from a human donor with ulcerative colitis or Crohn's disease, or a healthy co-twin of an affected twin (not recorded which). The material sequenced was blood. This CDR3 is CASRPLRSGATGELFF.